The next 16 T cell receptor beta chains were all read from a single sample in a study of beta chain features in type 1 diabetes. Study results and limitations: For Type 1 diabetes patients, all four CD4+ subsets carried TCRB CDR3s that were moderately but significantly shorter.

No cognate antigen is known for these TCRs. The authors reverse transcribed all of the isolated RNA, so sequencing captured expressed TCRB transcripts. The method was immunoSEQ multiplex PCR; TCRdb's version includes in-frame clones alone and lacks a portion of them. The data hold 600,000 to 750,000 clones, with around an eighth observed a single time. Material for sequencing was naive CD4+ T cells from blood. The receptors were sampled from a man younger than 40 with type 1 diabetes.

This chain links TRBV19 with TRBJ1-2, with D unresolved. Per the germline V gene, CDR1 is LNHDA and CDR2 is SQIVND (reference sequence). The V end lost 0 bases, the J end lost 5 bases, and 13 bases lay between the germline ends. This CDR3 has 15 residues. The CDR3 is CASSIDPAMGYGYTF. In DNA, the CDR3 is TGTGCCAGTAGTATAGACCCCGCTATGGGGTATGGCTACACCTTC.

This chain connects TRBV10-3 to TRBJ2-2; 10 bases are shared with TRBD1. The CDR3 contains 14 residues. Germline CDR1 is ENHRY and CDR2 is SYGVKD. V shed 9 bases and J 4 bases; nucleotides not matched to a gene: 5. The CDR3 loop is CAMGQGLGTGELFF. DNA for the CDR3: TGTGCCATGGGACAGGGGCTGGGCACCGGGGAGCTGTTTTTT.

The chain is built from TRBV6-5 and TRBJ2-1; D is unresolved. The germline V gene has CDR1 MNHEY and CDR2 SVGAGI. This CDR3 has 13 residues. The V gene lost 2 bases and the J gene lost 10 bases, with 12 bases spanning the gap. The CDR3 DNA is TGTGCCAGCAGTTACAATCCGGGTAGCGAGCAGTTCTTC. It yields the protein CASSYNPGSEQFF.

The chain uses TRBV6-5 and TRBJ1-1; no reliable D call. V was shortened by 11 bases and J by 4 bases, with 14 bases between the two germline ends. Germline V gene sequence: CDR1 MNHEY, CDR2 SVGAGI. The CDR3 consists of 12 residues. In DNA form, the CDR3 reads TGTGCCGTATTTAATTTAATCACTGAAGCTTTCTTT. Protein product: CAVFNLITEAFF.

The chain combines TRBV4-3 with TRBJ2-5; D is unclear. The CDR3 loop spans 15 amino acids. With 3 bases removed from V and 1 base from J, the gap between germline ends came to 12 bases. Germline CDR1 is LGHNA and CDR2 is YSLEER. The CDR3, as DNA: TGCGCCAGCAGCCATGAAATGGCTCCCCAAGAGACCCAGTACTTC. Amino acid sequence: CASSHEMAPQETQYF.

V and J are TRBV7-9 and TRBJ2-7; TRBD1 aligns across 8 bases. The CDR3 consists of 13 residues. With V trimmed by 0 bases and J by 6 bases, 1 base remained unmatched. CDR1 is SEHNR, CDR2 FQNEAQ, per germline (reference sequence). The CDR3 DNA reads as TGTGCCAGCAGCTTAGCACAGGGGGGCGAGCAGTACTTC. Translated: CASSLAQGGEQYF.

This clone was picked up a small number of times. The chain carries TRBV7-9 and TRBJ2-3; possibly TRBD1 for D (6 bases). V was cut by 7 bases and J by 4 bases, with 18 bases left in between. Germline V gene lookup returns CDR1 SEHNR and CDR2 FQNEAQ (reference sequence). The CDR3 contains 15 residues. CDR3 protein: CASNPFQGFPDTQYF. CDR3 coding DNA: TGTGCCAGCAACCCCTTTCAGGGGTTCCCAGATACGCAGTATTTT.

The genes are TRBV2 and TRBJ2-4; D is ambiguous. The CDR3 is 13 amino acids. The V end lost 5 bases, the J end lost 1 base, and 6 bases lay between the germline ends. CDR1 is SNHLY, CDR2 FYNNEI, per germline. CDR3 loop: CASSSEAKNIQYF. CDR3 DNA: TGTGCCAGCAGTTCCGAGGCCAAAAACATTCAGTACTTC. Using reference TRBV2 and TRBJ2-4 for the parts outside the CDR3, the full variable domain is EPEVTQTPSHQVTQMGQEVILRCVPISNHLYFYWYRQILGQKVEFLVSFYNNEISEKSEIFDDQFSVERPDGSNFTLKIRSTKLEDSAMYFCASSSEAKNIQYFGAGTRLSVL.

The V call is TRBV5-4, the J call TRBJ2-6; no definite D call. The CDR3 is 16 amino acids. From germline, CDR1 is SGHNT and CDR2 YYREEE (reference sequence). Between the trimmed V and J ends, which lost 4 bases and 0 bases, there was a span of 11 bases. CDR3 region: CASSPTLSSGANVLTF. The CDR3 region has the DNA TGTGCCAGCAGCCCTACATTAAGCTCTGGGGCCAACGTCCTGACTTTC.

In this sample, this clone turned up a few times. The rearrangement links TRBV7-6 to TRBJ2-1; D perhaps matches TRBD1 (6 bases). Deletions cut 6 bases from V and 2 bases from J, with 14 bases between. The length of the CDR3 is 15 residues. Germline V CDR1 and CDR2: SGHVS, FNYEAQ. The CDR3 protein is CASSPQGIPYNEQFF. The CDR3, as DNA: TGTGCCAGCAGTCCTCAGGGGATCCCCTACAATGAGCAGTTCTTC.

The sample holds a few counts of this clone. Germline and junction disagree at one end, which may indicate a read error. The chain recombines TRBV6-5 with TRBJ2-7; D might be TRBD1 or TRBD2, each matching 5 bases. CDR3 length equals 11 residues. Germline values: CDR1 MNHEY, CDR2 SVGAGI. This chain's CDR3 is CASSNAGTIIF. The CDR3, as DNA: TGTGCCAGCAGTAACGCCGGGACCATCATATTC.

CDR3 coding DNA: TGTGCCAGCAGACGTTCCGGGACAGTAGCCGAGCAGTACTTC. Translation: CASRRSGTVAEQYF. This sequence joins TRBV28 and TRBJ2-7, with 7 bases identical to TRBD1. Germline V gene lookup returns CDR1 MDHEN and CDR2 SYDVKM. V lost 6 bases and J lost 6; bases outside the gene matches: 11. The CDR3 runs to 14 residues.

This clone appeared a few times. The chain employs TRBV7-3 and TRBJ1-2; 8 bases fit TRBD1. The ends lost 5 bases at V and 4 bases at J; junction bases unmatched: 9. In germline, CDR1 is SGHTA, CDR2 FQGTGA. The length of the CDR3 is 15 residues. The CDR3 is CASSPQGQGSYGYTF. CDR3 bases: TGTGCCAGCAGCCCCCAAGGACAGGGTTCCTATGGCTACACCTTC.

This clone appeared a few times. The rearrangement joins TRBV10-3 to TRBJ2-4; D might be TRBD1 (6 bases). Trimming stripped 0 bases from V and 5 bases from J, with 8 bases between. This CDR3 is 14 amino acids long. Per germline, CDR1 ENHRY and CDR2 SYGVKD. CDR3 sequence: CAISESQGENIQYF. CDR3 in DNA: TGTGCCATCAGTGAGTCACAGGGCGAAAACATTCAGTACTTC.

This clone was recorded a few times. This chain joins TRBV9 and TRBJ1-6, with TRBD1 as a possible D gene (5 bases). Germline V lookup: CDR1 SGDLS, CDR2 YYNGEE. The CDR3 consists of 14 residues. The V gene lost 5 bases and the J gene lost 9 bases, with 15 bases spanning the gap. This chain's CDR3 is CASSGGSIGSPLHF. In DNA form, the CDR3 reads TGTGCCAGCAGTGGGGGATCCATCGGTTCACCCCTCCACTTT.

The chain is built from TRBV30 and TRBJ1-5; the match to TRBD1 covers 8 bases. CDR3 length equals 13 residues. The germline CDR1 and CDR2 sequences are GTSNPN and SVGIG (reference sequence). With V trimmed by 3 bases and J by 5 bases, 3 bases remained unmatched. In DNA, the CDR3 is TGTGCCTGGAGCAGGGGGCAGGATCAGCCCCAGCATTTT. Its protein product is CAWSRGQDQPQHF.